This TCR beta chain derives from a study of spatial heterogeneity in lung cancer (dated by TCRdb to the late 2010s). With respect to the entire study: Beta-chain transcripts were consistently detected in greater numbers than alpha-chain transcripts, which likely reflects a higher abundance of beta-chain transcripts. Both alpha and beta chains were TCR-sequenced in samples taken at surgery, namely 220 tumor regions, 62 to 70 matched nontumor lung samples and 50 to 60 PBMC samples. TCR alpha and beta repertoires were quantitatively compared across multiple tumor regions, matched nontumor lung and blood in non-small cell lung cancer. In the raw uncorrected reads, each unique combination of TCR and UMI appeared on average more than ten times. TCR repertoire features were related to nonsynonymous mutation counts determined by whole-exome sequencing of tumor tissue. A strong correlation was found between TCR transcript counts in tumor regions and a T cell transcriptional module score from matched bulk RNA-seq.

At least ten counts were recorded for this clonotype. What antigen it recognizes has not been identified. Per-nucleotide qualities are absent, and no much larger clonotype sits a single base away. Paper-wide results and their limitations: TCR-seq coverage of tumor T cells was estimated to be only approximately 7% for alpha chains and more than 11% for beta chains. The tumor nonsynonymous mutation count correlated with the number of expanded alpha and beta TCRs within the tumor. The count of ubiquitous expanded TCRs correlated with the count of ubiquitous nonsynonymous mutations, and the count of regional expanded TCRs correlated with the count of regional nonsynonymous mutations. Confirming at a functional level the hypothesis that regional TCRs recognize regional mutations was considered to require additional single-cell paired TCR alpha and beta sequencing.

To prepare the library, 5' RACE was applied. The sequencer was a NextSeq 500. To allow correction of PCR and sequencing errors, the TCR library protocol tagged every TCR cDNA molecule with a unique molecular identifier. The source study handled its data this way. Decombinator tools were used for TCR identification, UMI-based error correction and CDR3 extraction. TCRs above a frequency of 2 per 1,000, corresponding to the top 1% of the tumor frequency distribution, were defined as expanded. Expanded tumor TCRs statistically deemed absent (corrected P<0.05) from at least one tumor region were classed as regional, and all other expanded tumor TCRs were classed as ubiquitous. Renyi diversity was computed with the R vegan package after each repertoire had been subsampled 100 times to 5,000 TCRs. CDR3 similarity networks were constructed using string-kernel similarity of amino acid triplets, with links drawn between CDR3s whose pairwise similarity was above 0.82. TCRdb reworked the public reads: Q25 trimming with fastp, MiXCR clone assembly, productive beta chains retained. Rows with one shared CDR3 protein collapse into an entry with the most common genes and DNA. TCRdb's processing, not the authors', yielded these V and J calls. This sample gives approximately 9,700 distinct CDR3 sequences in total; 7.5% to 9.5% of them show up just once. The ten largest clonotypes hold approximately 19% of the sample.

Inclusive of the bounding cysteine and phenylalanine, the CDR3 is 15 residues long. The sequence is cut down to CDR3 DNA, 45 bases in frame from base 1. CDR1 and CDR2, per the germline V gene (reference sequence), are DFQATT and SNEGSKA. Trimming removed 2 bases from V and 6 bases from J; the gene matches leave 8 bases unexplained. The time point label on this specimen signifies: sample taken at primary tumor resection. The donors were 65 to 85 patients from the lung TRACERx cohort who had early-stage, untreated non-small cell lung cancer. Without any cell sorting, TCR sequencing was performed on whole RNA extracted either from tumor and nontumor lung tissue or from cryopreserved PBMC samples. A patient was chosen for TCR sequencing only when enough RNA was available from at least two tumor regions. Before selection, tumor and adjacent nontumor lung specimens were reviewed by a lung pathologist.

This receptor was taken from a male donor with early-stage non-small cell lung cancer. This sequence uses TRBV20-1 and TRBJ1-3; 9 central nucleotides agree with TRBD1. Sequenced material: lung tumor tissue, taken at surgery. The CDR3: CSARPRGQGANTIYF. The nucleotide sequence is given as TGCAGTGCTAGACCCCGGGGACAGGGAGCAAACACCATATATTTT.